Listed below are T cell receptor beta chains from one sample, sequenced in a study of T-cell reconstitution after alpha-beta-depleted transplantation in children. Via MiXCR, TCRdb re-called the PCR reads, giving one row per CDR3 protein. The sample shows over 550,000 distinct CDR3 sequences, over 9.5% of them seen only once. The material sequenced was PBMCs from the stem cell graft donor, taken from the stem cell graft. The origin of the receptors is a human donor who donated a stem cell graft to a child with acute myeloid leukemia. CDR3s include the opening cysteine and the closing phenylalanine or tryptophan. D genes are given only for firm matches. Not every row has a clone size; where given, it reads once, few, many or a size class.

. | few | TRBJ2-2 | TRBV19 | TGTGCCAGTAGTATCGGACCCGGGGAGCTGTTTTTT | CASSIGPGELFF
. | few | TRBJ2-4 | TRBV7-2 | TGTGCCAGCAGCTTAGCGGCTTTACAGGGCATTCAGTACTTC | CASSLAALQGIQYF
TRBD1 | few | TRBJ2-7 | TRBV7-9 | TGTGCCAGCAGTCCGACAGGGGCTCCTGAGCAGTACTTC | CASSPTGAPEQYF
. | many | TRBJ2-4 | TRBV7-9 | TGTGCCAGCAGCCCACACCCCCTGGAGGAAAACATTCAGTACTTC | CASSPHPLEENIQYF
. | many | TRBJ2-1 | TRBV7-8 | TGTGCCAGCAGCTTAGGGGGGCTAGCGGCAAATGAGCAGTTCTTC | CASSLGGLAANEQFF
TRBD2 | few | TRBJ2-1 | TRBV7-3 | TGTGCCAGCAGCTTAACTGGGTGGGGACTAGCGGGAGACAATGAGCAGTTCTTC | CASSLTGWGLAGDNEQFF
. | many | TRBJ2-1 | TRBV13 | TGTGCCAGCAGCTCCGTCCGTTCCTTGAGCTCCTACAATGAGCAGTTCTTC | CASSSVRSLSSYNEQFF
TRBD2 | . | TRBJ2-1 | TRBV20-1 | TGCAGTGCTACCCGCCCTGGAGCGGGGTCCTACAATGAGCAGTTCTTC | CSATRPGAGSYNEQFF
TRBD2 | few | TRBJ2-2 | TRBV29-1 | TGCAGCGGGCTAGCGGAAACCGGGGAGCTGTTTTTT | CSGLAETGELFF
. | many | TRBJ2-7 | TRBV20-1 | TGCAGTGCCAGCCATCGGGTCTACGAGCAGTACTTC | CSASHRVYEQYF
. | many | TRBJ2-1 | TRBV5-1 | TGCGCCAGCAGCTTCGTGTCGGCGGGGCCCAATGAGCAGTTCTTC | CASSFVSAGPNEQFF
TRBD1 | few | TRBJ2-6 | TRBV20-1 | TGCAGTGCCCTAAAGGGGGCAGGGAGTCTGGGTGCCAACGTCCTGACTTTC | CSALKGAGSLGANVLTF
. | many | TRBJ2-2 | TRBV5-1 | TGCGCCAGTCGGCTTGTGGGGGCGCTGGAGGTACACGGGGAGCTGTTTTTT | CASRLVGALEVHGELFF
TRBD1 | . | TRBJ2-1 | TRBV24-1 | TGTGCCACCAGTGATCCGGGGACAGCTGGGGATCAAGAGACCCAGTTCTTC | CATSDPGTAGDQETQFF
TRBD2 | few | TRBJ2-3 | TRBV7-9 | TGTGCCAGCAACCCCTGGGGCACTAGCGGGACAGATACGCAGTATTTT | CASNPWGTSGTDTQYF
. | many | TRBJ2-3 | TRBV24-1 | TGTGCCACCAGTGGTCCCAGGGTCACAGATACGCAGTATTTT | CATSGPRVTDTQYF
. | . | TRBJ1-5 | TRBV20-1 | TGCAGTGCTAGGACAGAAGAGCTTCAGCCCCAGCATTTT | CSARTEELQPQHF
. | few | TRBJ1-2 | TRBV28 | TGTGCCAGCAAACCTAGGGTCCTGGGCTTCTATGGCTACACCTTC | CASKPRVLGFYGYTF
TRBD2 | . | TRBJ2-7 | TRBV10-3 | TGTGCCATCAGTGGGGCTAGCGGGAGAGTCTACGAGCAGTACTTC | CAISGASGRVYEQYF
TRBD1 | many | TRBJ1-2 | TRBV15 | TGTGCCACCAGCAGAGAAGGGGGCTTTAACTATGGCTACACCTTC | CATSREGGFNYGYTF
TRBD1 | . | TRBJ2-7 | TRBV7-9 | TGTGCCAGCAGCTCAATTATGCAGACGGGACAGGGAGTCGAGCAGTACTTC | CASSSIMQTGQGVEQYF
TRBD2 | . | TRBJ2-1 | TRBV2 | TGTGCCAGCAGACCACGACTAGCGGGAGAGAATGAGCAGTTCTTC | CASRPRLAGENEQFF
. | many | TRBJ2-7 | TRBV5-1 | TGCGCCAGCAGCTTGGCCATACAGGGTCCCTACGAGCAGTACTTC | CASSLAIQGPYEQYF
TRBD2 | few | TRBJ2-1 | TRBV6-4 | TGTGCCAGCACCGTGACTAGCGGGAGTCGATACAATGAGCAGTTCTTC | CASTVTSGSRYNEQFF
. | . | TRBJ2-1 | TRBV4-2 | TGTGCCAGCAGCCAAGACGCGGTAGCTTTGAGGGACAATGAGCGGTTCTTC | CASSQDAVALRDNERFF
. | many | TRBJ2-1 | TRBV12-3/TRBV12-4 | TGTGCCAGCAGGCGGAATGAGCAGTTCTTC | CASRRNEQFF
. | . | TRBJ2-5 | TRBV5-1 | TGCGCCAGCAGCTTGAGGCTGGGGGCGCGGGAGACCCAGTACTTC | CASSLRLGARETQYF